A single sample gave rise to the 21 T cell receptor beta chains below, sequenced in a study of shared clonotypes between healthy human individuals. Generated by immunoSEQ multiplex PCR, the TCRdb table keeps only in-frame clones and is missing some. Among hundreds of thousands of clones listed, about 96% were seen once. Sequencing input: naive CD4+ T cells sorted from blood. The subset is: CD45RA+ positively selected. The receptors stem from a woman between 25 and 40 years old in good health.

The V call is TRBV5-1, the J call TRBJ1-5; possible D gene TRBD1, 6 bases. Germline-derived CDR1 and CDR2 are SGHRS and YFSETQ. Trimming shortened V by 0 bases and J by 4 bases, and 11 bases separated the two germline ends. The CDR3 consists of 15 residues. CDR3 in amino acids: CASSLGGGPNQPQHF. CDR3 DNA sequence: TGCGCCAGCAGCTTGGGTGGGGGCCCAAATCAGCCCCAGCATTTT.

The genes are TRBV15 and TRBJ1-1; no reliable D call. The germline V gene encodes CDR1 LNHNV and CDR2 YYDKDF (reference sequence). Trimming stripped 0 bases from V and 0 bases from J, with 5 bases between. The CDR3 totals 14 residues. The chain's CDR3 is CATSRDIVNTEAFF. The DNA for the CDR3 is TGTGCCACCAGCAGAGATATAGTGAACACTGAAGCTTTCTTT.

This chain connects TRBV6-5 to TRBJ2-5; D possibly corresponds to TRBD1 (7 bases). The CDR3 consists of 14 residues. V shed 7 bases and J shed 4 bases, with 16 bases lying between them. Germline lookup yields CDR1 MNHEY and CDR2 SVGAGI. The CDR3 protein is CASKTGGGGETQYF. The CDR3 DNA is TGTGCCAGCAAGACCGGAGGGGGCGGAGAGACCCAGTACTTC.

CDR3 DNA sequence: TGTGCCAGCAGTTTAAGACTAGCGTCGCAGTTCTTC. It encodes CASSLRLASQFF. This chain links TRBV28 with TRBJ2-1; 8 bases map to TRBD2. The V gene's germline CDR1 is MDHEN and CDR2 SYDVKM. With V trimmed by 2 bases and J by 12 bases, 3 bases remained unmatched. This CDR3 has 12 residues.

The chain employs TRBV5-1 and TRBJ2-7, with D maybe TRBD2 (6 bases). The CDR3 has 15 residues. Germline V gene lookup returns CDR1 SGHRS and CDR2 YFSETQ. Trimming took 5 bases from V and 2 from J, leaving 17 bases between them. For the CDR3, the DNA is TGCGCCAGCAGTCTGGGGGGAGGCCTAACCTACGAGCAGTACTTC. Its protein is CASSLGGGLTYEQYF.

The chain employs TRBV27 and TRBJ1-2, with no clear D. The CDR3 contains 11 residues. V dropped 8 bases and J dropped 5 bases, with 9 bases sitting between them. Germline V gene lookup returns CDR1 MNHEY and CDR2 SMNVEV (reference sequence). The CDR3 is CASRAEYGYTF. The CDR3 nucleotides are TGTGCCAGCCGGGCGGAATATGGCTACACCTTC.

This clone was seen just once. Other DNA sequences in the same sample also yield this CDR3. The genes are TRBV28 and TRBJ2-7; TRBD1 is a possible D gene (6 bases). Trimming stripped 6 bases from V and 1 base from J, with 10 bases between. Per germline, CDR1 MDHEN and CDR2 SYDVKM. This CDR3 contains 13 residues. For the CDR3, the DNA is TGTGCCAGCAGGCGTACAGGGTCCTACGAGCAGTACTTC. Its translation: CASRRTGSYEQYF. The variable domain in full, with the rest retrieved from reference TRBV28 and TRBJ2-7, is DVKVTQSSRYLVKRTGEKVFLECVQDMDHENMFWYRQDPGLGLRLIYFSYDVKMKEKGDIPEGYSVSREKKERFSLILESASTNQTSMYLCASRRTGSYEQYFGPGTRLTVT.

The rearrangement joins TRBV20-1 to TRBJ2-7; D remains ambiguous. The CDR3 loop spans 11 amino acids. Germline V gene lookup returns CDR1 DFQATT and CDR2 SNEGSKA (reference sequence). V lost 2 bases and J 6 bases, leaving 8 bases between the germline ends. CDR3 residues: CSARRPSEQYF. The CDR3 DNA reads as TGCAGTGCTAGACGCCCCTCCGAGCAGTACTTC.

This clone was seen a single time. The rearrangement uses TRBV6-6 and TRBJ2-3; D is unclear. Trimming removed 2 bases from V and 2 bases from J, with 11 bases in between. Germline assignment: CDR1 MNHNY and CDR2 SVGAGI (reference sequence). CDR3 length equals 15 residues. The DNA of the CDR3 is TGTGCCAGCAGTTACAGGACGGCTACCACAGATACGCAGTATTTT. This codes for CASSYRTATTDTQYF.

V is TRBV27 and J is TRBJ1-1, with 7 bases that match TRBD1. The CDR3 totals 14 residues. The ends lost 4 bases at V and 7 bases at J; junction bases unmatched: 9. Germline-derived CDR1 and CDR2 are MNHEY and SMNVEV (reference sequence). The CDR3 coding sequence is TGTGCCAGCAGTTCACTGACAGGGTCGGGTGAAGCTTTCTTT. Translating gives CASSSLTGSGEAFF.

J is TRBJ1-2 and V is TRBV5-8; TRBD1 is a possible D gene (5 bases). The CDR3 length is 12 residues. Germline-derived CDR1 and CDR2 are SGHTS and YDEGEE. V lost 0 bases, J lost 7 bases, and 7 bases lay in between. The CDR3 here is CASSLGGVGYTF. The CDR3, as DNA: TGTGCCAGCAGCTTGGGAGGGGTTGGCTACACCTTC.

The chain uses TRBV5-4 and TRBJ2-2; D not certain. Germline V CDR1 and CDR2: SGHNT, YYREEE (reference sequence). This CDR3 is built from 15 residues. V was trimmed by 4 bases and J by 0 bases, leaving 10 bases between them. The CDR3 is CASSGPLSNTGELFF. The CDR3 nucleotides are TGTGCCAGCAGCGGGCCGTTATCGAACACCGGGGAGCTGTTTTTT.

V is TRBV5-1 and J is TRBJ2-7; 8 bases map to TRBD2. From germline, CDR1 is SGHRS and CDR2 YFSETQ. The V and J ends lost 2 bases and 0 bases, in that order; junction bases with no gene match: 10. The CDR3 totals 17 residues. CDR3 protein: CASSFFLVGTSSYEQYF. The CDR3 region has the DNA TGCGCCAGCAGCTTTTTCCTAGTTGGGACTAGCTCCTACGAGCAGTACTTC.

About this clone itself: Other DNA sequences within the sample encode an identical CDR3. The V call is TRBV19, the J call TRBJ2-1; D is ambiguous. CDR3 length: 15 residues. Trimming removed 3 bases from V and 0 bases from J, with 9 bases in between. From germline, CDR1 is LNHDA and CDR2 SQIVND (reference sequence). CDR3 sequence reads: CASSIGRSSYNEQFF. As DNA, the CDR3 is TGTGCCAGTAGTATTGGCAGGAGCTCCTACAATGAGCAGTTCTTC.

V is TRBV5-1 and J is TRBJ2-3, with 7 bases aligning to TRBD2. The CDR3 is 16 amino acids. Germline V gene sequence: CDR1 SGHRS, CDR2 YFSETQ. After removal of 5 bases from V and 6 bases from J, the junction contained 15 bases not matched to a gene. CDR3 region: CASSLSGAGDPDTQYF. DNA for the CDR3: TGCGCCAGCAGTCTCAGTGGGGCGGGAGATCCGGATACGCAGTATTTT.

V usage is TRBV28 and J usage is TRBJ2-7, with D tentatively TRBD2 (7 bases). The V gene lost 8 bases and the J gene lost 1 base, with 15 bases spanning the gap. CDR3 length equals 14 residues. Looked up from germline, CDR1 is MDHEN and CDR2 is SYDVKM. The CDR3 sequence: CASLRGGASYEQYF. The CDR3 bases are TGTGCCAGCCTGAGGGGGGGCGCGTCCTACGAGCAGTACTTC.

This chain connects TRBV28 to TRBJ2-5; 7 bases map to TRBD2. V lost 3 bases, J lost 3 bases, and 7 bases stayed unmatched. CDR1 and CDR2 from the germline V gene are MDHEN and SYDVKM. The CDR3 has 15 residues. The CDR3 spells CASSLSRAGKETQYF. Here the CDR3 DNA reads TGTGCCAGCAGTTTGTCCAGAGCGGGGAAAGAGACCCAGTACTTC.

V gene TRBV28 combines with J gene TRBJ2-3; possible D gene TRBD1, 5 bases. This CDR3 spans 12 amino acids. Looked up from germline, CDR1 is MDHEN and CDR2 is SYDVKM. The V end was cut by 6 bases, the J end by 4 bases, with 8 bases between. The CDR3 here is CASSRAADTQYF. The CDR3 coding sequence is TGTGCCAGCAGCAGGGCCGCAGATACGCAGTATTTT.

The J gene is TRBJ2-7, the V gene TRBV27; TRBD2 might be the D (5 bases). Germline CDR1 and CDR2: MNHEY and SMNVEV (reference sequence). The CDR3 has 15 amino acids. V lost 8 bases, J lost 1 base, and 18 bases lay in between. DNA for the CDR3: TGTGCCAGCCGGTCCGGGGTATGGGGTTCCTACGAGCAGTACTTC. Translating it yields CASRSGVWGSYEQYF.

The genes are TRBV21-1 and TRBJ2-3. TRBV21-1 is designated a pseudogene. CDR3 length: 17 residues. The CDR3 protein is CASSYKGGSRGRDTQYF. The CDR3 DNA is TGTGCCAGCAGTTATAAAGGGGGGTCCCGGGGTAGAGATACGCAGTATTTT.

The V and J genes are TRBV27 and TRBJ2-1; the match to TRBD2 covers 11 bases. Germline CDR1 is MNHEY and CDR2 is SMNVEV (reference sequence). The CDR3 length is 14 residues. V shed 5 bases and J 7 bases; nucleotides not matched to a gene: 4. The CDR3 loop is CASSRGLAVNEQFF. Written as DNA, the CDR3 is TGTGCCAGCAGTAGGGGACTAGCGGTTAATGAGCAGTTCTTC.